This T cell receptor (beta chain) came from a study of T-cell memory formation after mild COVID-19. The study, taken as a whole, reports: Clones contracting day 15 to 85 were balanced CD4/CD8; later expanders leaned CD4+. The appearance of some responding clones in pre-infection memory suggested that cross-reactive memory joined.

This clonotype was seen more than once but under ten times. As yet, its antigen is unknown. TCR alpha and TCR beta cDNA libraries carrying sample barcodes and UMIs came from 5'RACE with constant-segment primers. TCRdb analysed the 5' RACE reads with MiXCR anew, one entry per CDR3 protein. The sample has approximately 300,000 distinct CDR3 sequences; roughly a fifth are singletons. CDR3 length: 13 amino acids. Trimming took 4 bases from V and 0 from J, leaving 7 bases between them. Germline V gene data show CDR1 as SGHTA and CDR2 as FQGNSA. This clonotype originated in a man aged 18 to 30 who had mild COVID-19 (a few samples of this study predate the infection). Cell type and time point are not known. The sample taken for sequencing was PBMCs or a T cell subset sorted from them (not recorded which). The rearrangement uses TRBV7-2 and TRBJ2-7, with D possibly TRBD1 on 5 matching bases. The CDR3 DNA reads as TGTGCCAGCAGCTACGACAGCTCCTACGAGCAGTACTTC. This codes for CASSYDSSYEQYF. Supplemented by reference TRBV7-2 and TRBJ2-7, the full variable domain reads GAGVSQSPSNKVTEKGKDVELRCDPISGHTALYWYRQSLGQGLEFLIYFQGNSAPDKSGLPSDRFSAERTGGSVSTLTIQRTQQEDSAVYLCASSYDSSYEQYFGPGTRLTVT.